What follows are 6 T cell receptor beta chains derived from one specimen sequenced in a study of T-cell reconstitution after alpha-beta-depleted transplantation in children. A TCRbeta library incorporating unique molecular identifiers was prepared. In TCRdb, the PCR reads were re-called with MiXCR into one record per CDR3 protein. Of a few hundred thousand distinct CDR3 sequences in the sample, 7.5% to 10% were seen once. This material consisted of PBMCs from the stem cell graft donor, taken from the stem cell graft. Receptors were obtained from a human donor who donated a stem cell graft to a child with SCID.

Many counts were recorded for this clonotype. This chain joins TRBV12-3 or TRBV12-4 and TRBJ1-4, with D unresolved. The CDR3 sequence is 13 residues long. Trimming removed 3 bases from V and 8 bases from J, with 10 bases in between. CDR3 sequence (DNA): TGTGCCAGCAGTTTGAACCAGCAGGAAAAACTGTTTTTT. It codes for CASSLNQQEKLFF.

This clonotype was observed many times. This chain connects TRBV29-1 to TRBJ2-3; 7 bases are shared with TRBD1. J was trimmed by 4 bases and V by 1 base; bases with no gene match: 2. CDR3 length: 13 residues. The germline CDR1 and CDR2 sequences are SQVTM and ANQGSEA. The CDR3 sequence is CSVEGQGSDTQYF. The CDR3 coding sequence is TGCAGCGTTGAAGGACAGGGCTCAGATACGCAGTATTTT.

This clonotype was detected many times. CDR3 DNA: TGCAGCGTTGAGGCAGGGGGTCTAGGGGAGCAGTTCTTC. It encodes CSVEAGGLGEQFF. This sequence joins TRBV29-1 and TRBJ2-1; 7 bases agree with TRBD1. Germline V CDR1 and CDR2: SQVTM, ANQGSEA. J gave up 10 bases and V 3 bases, and 9 bases lay outside the gene matches. The CDR3 has 13 residues.

This clonotype was seen ten or more times. The chain couples TRBV4-1 to TRBJ2-2, with 11 bases that match TRBD1. Trimming removed 3 bases from V and 6 bases from J; junction bases left unmatched: 6. Per the germline V gene, CDR1 is MGHRA and CDR2 is YSYEKL. This CDR3 has 16 amino acids. In DNA form, the CDR3 reads TGCGCCAGCAGCCATTGGGGACAGGGGGTAGCCGGGGAGCTGTTTTTT. Translated: CASSHWGQGVAGELFF.

This clonotype was recorded many times. Here the CDR3 reads CSGSQGGDEQFF. The CDR3 DNA follows: TGCAGTGGAAGTCAGGGAGGAGATGAGCAGTTCTTC. The V call is TRBV20-1, the J call TRBJ2-1; tentatively, D is TRBD2 (6 bases). This CDR3 spans 12 amino acids. CDR1 is DFQATT, CDR2 SNEGSKA, per germline (reference sequence). V gave up 7 bases and J gave up 8 bases, with 15 bases separating them.

This chain links TRBV7-2 with TRBJ1-1; D is possibly TRBD1 (6 bases). The CDR3 runs to 13 residues. V was clipped by 6 bases and J by 4 bases, with 12 bases between them. Germline V gives CDR1 SGHTA, CDR2 FQGNSA. CDR3 protein: CASRIGGGTEAFF. CDR3 nucleotide sequence: TGTGCCAGCAGAATAGGGGGGGGCACTGAAGCTTTCTTT.